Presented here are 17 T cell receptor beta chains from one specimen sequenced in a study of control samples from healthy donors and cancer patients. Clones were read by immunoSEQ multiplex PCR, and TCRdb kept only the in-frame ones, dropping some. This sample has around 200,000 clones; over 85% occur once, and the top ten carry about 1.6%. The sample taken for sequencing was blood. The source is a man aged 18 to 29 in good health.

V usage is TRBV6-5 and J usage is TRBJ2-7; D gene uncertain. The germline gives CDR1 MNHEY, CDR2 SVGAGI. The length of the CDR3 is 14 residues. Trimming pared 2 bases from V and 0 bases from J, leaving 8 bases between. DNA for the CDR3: TGTGCCAGCAGTTACAGCTCAGACTCCTACGAGCAGTACTTC. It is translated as CASSYSSDSYEQYF.

This chain's CDR3 is CASSEERDTEAFF. The DNA of the CDR3 is TGTGCCAGCAGTGAAGAGAGGGACACTGAAGCTTTCTTT. V and J are TRBV2 and TRBJ1-1; D gene uncertain. The CDR3 sequence is 13 residues long. V dropped 1 base and J dropped 3 bases, with 6 bases sitting between them. Germline-derived CDR1 and CDR2 are SNHLY and FYNNEI.

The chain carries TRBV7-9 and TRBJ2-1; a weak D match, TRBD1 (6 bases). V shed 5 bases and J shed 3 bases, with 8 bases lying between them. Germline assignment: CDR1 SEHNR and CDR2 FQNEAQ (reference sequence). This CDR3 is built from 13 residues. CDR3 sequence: CASSTDSYNEQFF. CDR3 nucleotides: TGTGCCAGCAGCACGGACAGCTACAATGAGCAGTTCTTC.

The CDR3 coding sequence is TGCGCCAGCAGCTTGGCCCCGGGACAGGGTGATGAGCAGTTCTTC. Its translation: CASSLAPGQGDEQFF. The J gene is TRBJ2-1, the V gene TRBV5-1; 9 nucleotides agree with TRBD1. The CDR3 covers 15 residues. Losses at the gene ends were 0 bases for V and 8 bases for J; bases not matched to a gene: 6. Germline loops: CDR1 SGHRS, CDR2 YFSETQ. The full variable domain, in which reference TRBV5-1 and TRBJ2-1 provide the parts outside the CDR3, is KAGVTQTPRYLIKTRGQQVTLSCSPISGHRSVSWYQQTPGQGLQFLFEYFSETQRNKGNFPGRFSGRQFSNSRSEMNVSTLELGDSALYLCASSLAPGQGDEQFFGPGTRLTVL.

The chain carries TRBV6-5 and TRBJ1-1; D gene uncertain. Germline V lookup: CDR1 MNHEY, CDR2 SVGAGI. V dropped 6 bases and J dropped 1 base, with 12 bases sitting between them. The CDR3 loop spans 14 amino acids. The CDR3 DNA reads TGTGCCAGCAGCCGTGGCACCAAGAACACTGAAGCTTTCTTT. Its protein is CASSRGTKNTEAFF.

In DNA, the CDR3 is TGTGCCAGCTTCAAACCGGGACAGGGCACAGATACGCAGTATTTT. Translating it yields CASFKPGQGTDTQYF. J is TRBJ2-3 and V is TRBV28; TRBD1 aligns across 8 bases. This CDR3 is 15 amino acids long. V trimming: 8 bases; J trimming: 1 base; junction bases outside the gene matches: 8. Looked up from germline, CDR1 is MDHEN and CDR2 is SYDVKM.

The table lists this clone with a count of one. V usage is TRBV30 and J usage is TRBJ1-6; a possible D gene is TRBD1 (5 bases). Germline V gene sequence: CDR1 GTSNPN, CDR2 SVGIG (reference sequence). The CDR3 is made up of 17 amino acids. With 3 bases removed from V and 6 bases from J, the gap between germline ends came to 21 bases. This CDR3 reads CAWSRERGPVGNSPLHF. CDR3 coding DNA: TGTGCCTGGAGCAGGGAAAGGGGCCCCGTCGGTAATTCACCCCTCCACTTT.

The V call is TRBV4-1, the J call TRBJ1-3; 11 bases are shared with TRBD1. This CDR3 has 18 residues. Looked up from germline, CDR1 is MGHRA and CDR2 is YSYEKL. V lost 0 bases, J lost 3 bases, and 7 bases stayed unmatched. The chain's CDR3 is CASSQDLGQGARGNTIYF. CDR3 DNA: TGCGCCAGCAGCCAAGATCTTGGACAGGGGGCTCGTGGAAACACCATATATTTT.

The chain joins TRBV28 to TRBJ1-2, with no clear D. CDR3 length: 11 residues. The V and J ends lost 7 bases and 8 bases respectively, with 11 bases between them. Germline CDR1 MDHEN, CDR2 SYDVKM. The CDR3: CASNEGSGYTF. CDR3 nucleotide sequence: TGTGCCAGCAATGAGGGAAGCGGCTACACCTTC.

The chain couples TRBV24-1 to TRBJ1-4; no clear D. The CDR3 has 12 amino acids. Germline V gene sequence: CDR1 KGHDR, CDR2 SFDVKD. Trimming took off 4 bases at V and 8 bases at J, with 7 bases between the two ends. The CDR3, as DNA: TGTGCCACCAGTGACTGGAACGAAAAACTGTTTTTT. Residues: CATSDWNEKLFF.

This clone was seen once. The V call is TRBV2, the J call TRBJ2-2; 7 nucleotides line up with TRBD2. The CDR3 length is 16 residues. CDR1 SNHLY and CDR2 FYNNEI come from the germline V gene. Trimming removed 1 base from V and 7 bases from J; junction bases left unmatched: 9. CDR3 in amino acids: CASSEEGGTKVGELFF. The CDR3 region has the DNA TGTGCCAGCAGTGAAGAGGGAGGGACTAAGGTCGGGGAGCTGTTTTTT.

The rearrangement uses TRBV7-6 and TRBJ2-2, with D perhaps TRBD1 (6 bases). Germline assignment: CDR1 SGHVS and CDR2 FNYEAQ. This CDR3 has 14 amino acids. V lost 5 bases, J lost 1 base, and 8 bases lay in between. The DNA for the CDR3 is TGTGCCAGCAGCCCACAGGGGAACACCGGGGAGCTGTTTTTT. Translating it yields CASSPQGNTGELFF.

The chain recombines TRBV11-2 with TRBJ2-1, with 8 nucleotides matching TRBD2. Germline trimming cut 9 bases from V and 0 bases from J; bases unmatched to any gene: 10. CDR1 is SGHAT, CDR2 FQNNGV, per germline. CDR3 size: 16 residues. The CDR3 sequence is CARSHGRDYSYNEQFF. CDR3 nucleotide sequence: TGTGCCAGGAGCCACGGGAGGGATTACTCCTACAATGAGCAGTTCTTC.

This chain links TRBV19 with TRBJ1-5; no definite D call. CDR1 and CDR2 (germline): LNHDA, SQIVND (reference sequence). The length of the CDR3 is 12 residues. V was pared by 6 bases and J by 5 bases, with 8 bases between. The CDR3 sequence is CASRRGDQPQHF. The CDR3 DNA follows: TGTGCCAGTAGGCGGGGAGATCAGCCCCAGCATTTT.

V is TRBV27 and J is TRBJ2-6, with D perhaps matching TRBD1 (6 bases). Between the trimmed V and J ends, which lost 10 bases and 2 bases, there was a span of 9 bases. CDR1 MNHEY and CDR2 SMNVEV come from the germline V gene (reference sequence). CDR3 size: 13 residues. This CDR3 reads CATSGAGANVLTF. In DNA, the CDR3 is TGTGCCACCTCAGGGGCTGGGGCCAACGTCCTGACTTTC. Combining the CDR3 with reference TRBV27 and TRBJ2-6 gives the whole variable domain EAQVTQNPRYLITVTGKKLTVTCSQNMNHEYMSWYRQDPGLGLRQIYYSMNVEVTDKGDVPEGYKVSRKEKRNFPLILESPSPNQTSLYFCATSGAGANVLTFGAGSRLTVL.

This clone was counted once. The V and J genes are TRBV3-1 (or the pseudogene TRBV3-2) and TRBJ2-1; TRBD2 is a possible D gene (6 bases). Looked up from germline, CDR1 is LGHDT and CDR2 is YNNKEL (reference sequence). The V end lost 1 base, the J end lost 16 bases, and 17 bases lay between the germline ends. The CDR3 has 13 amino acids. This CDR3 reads CASSQGLGLGIFF. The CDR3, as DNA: TGTGCCAGCAGCCAAGGTTTGGGACTGGGCATTTTCTTC.

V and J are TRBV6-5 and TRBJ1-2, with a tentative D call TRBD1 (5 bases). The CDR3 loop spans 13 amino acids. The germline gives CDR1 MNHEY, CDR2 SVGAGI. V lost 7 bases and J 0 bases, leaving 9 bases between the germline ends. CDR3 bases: TGTGCCAGCACTCTGGGACCTAACTATGGCTACACCTTC. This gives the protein CASTLGPNYGYTF.